Shown below are 9 T cell receptor beta chains from a single sample sequenced in a study of Ad26.COV2.S vaccination and SARS-CoV-2 variants. Here immunoSEQ multiplex PCR was the method, and the copy in TCRdb shows in-frame clones only, minus some. Among 360,000 or so clones listed, 70% to 90% were seen once. Stated treatment: approximately 18 received Ad26.COV2.S at low or high dose, single or two shots; roughly five received placebo; per-sample allocation not given. Sample collection was performed on day 63 after the first vaccine or placebo injection. This sample comprised peripheral blood, obtained in a trial of Ad26.COV2.S vaccine versus placebo. The receptors were sampled from a person aged 18 to 65 who received the Ad26.COV2.S COVID-19 vaccine or a placebo.

The V and J genes are TRBV9 and TRBJ2-7, with D tentatively TRBD2 (5 bases). Germline V gene lookup returns CDR1 SGDLS and CDR2 YYNGEE. The CDR3 consists of 13 residues. The V end lost 4 bases, the J end lost 0 bases, and 8 bases lay between the germline ends. CDR3 protein: CASSPRDSYEQYF. The CDR3 nucleotides are TGTGCCAGCAGCCCCCGGGACTCCTACGAGCAGTACTTC.

The rearrangement links TRBV28 to TRBJ2-1, with D possibly matching TRBD1 (7 bases). Per germline, CDR1 MDHEN and CDR2 SYDVKM. V lost 7 bases and J 5 bases, leaving 18 bases between the germline ends. The length of the CDR3 is 15 residues. CDR3 sequence reads: CASTRPRGADNEQFF. The CDR3 coding sequence is TGTGCCAGCACTCGGCCCAGGGGGGCAGACAATGAGCAGTTCTTC. Drawing the rest from reference TRBV28 and TRBJ2-1, the complete variable domain is DVKVTQSSRYLVKRTGEKVFLECVQDMDHENMFWYRQDPGLGLRLIYFSYDVKMKEKGDIPEGYSVSREKKERFSLILESASTNQTSMYLCASTRPRGADNEQFFGPGTRLTVL.

The chain uses TRBV7-2 and TRBJ2-5, with 9 bases identical to TRBD2. The CDR3 sequence is 15 residues long. CDR1 SGHTA and CDR2 FQGNSA come from the germline V gene. V dropped 5 bases and J dropped 7; count of bases not matched to a gene: 11. The CDR3 here is CASSMTSGGGGTQYF. CDR3 DNA: TGTGCCAGCAGCATGACTAGCGGAGGGGGTGGGACCCAGTACTTC.

V gene TRBV6-5 combines with J gene TRBJ1-3, with no clear D. Looked up from germline, CDR1 is MNHEY and CDR2 is SVGAGI. V lost 6 bases, J lost 9 bases, and 21 bases lay in between. The CDR3 has 15 residues. The CDR3 DNA reads TGTGCCAGCAGCCCGGGAATGACGGTCGGAGCCACCATATATTTT. Protein sequence: CASSPGMTVGATIYF.

This clone has only one observation. The chain joins TRBV14 to TRBJ2-2; D unresolved. The germline V gene encodes CDR1 SGHDN and CDR2 FVKESK. This CDR3 contains 15 residues. V was clipped by 2 bases and J by 5 bases, with 12 bases between them. This CDR3 is CASSQFTGTTGELFF. CDR3 DNA sequence: TGTGCCAGCAGCCAATTTACGGGTACGACCGGGGAGCTGTTTTTT.

The V call is TRBV30, the J call TRBJ1-2; D unclear. The CDR3 spans 12 residues. Germline values: CDR1 GTSNPN, CDR2 SVGIG (reference sequence). Between the trimmed V and J ends, which lost 4 bases and 8 bases, there was a span of 14 bases. The CDR3 reads CAWTPLSRGYTF. CDR3 coding DNA: TGTGCCTGGACCCCACTATCTAGAGGCTACACCTTC.

The chain joins TRBV28 to TRBJ1-5; the D gene is possibly TRBD1 (5 bases). Germline CDR1 MDHEN, CDR2 SYDVKM. The CDR3 spans 15 residues. V lost 1 base and J 4 bases, leaving 11 bases between the germline ends. CDR3 in amino acids: CASSLLWDPNQPQHF. The CDR3, as DNA: TGTGCCAGCAGTTTATTGTGGGACCCAAATCAGCCCCAGCATTTT.

The gene calls are TRBV19 and TRBJ2-5; 15 bases align to TRBD2. Per germline, CDR1 LNHDA and CDR2 SQIVND (reference sequence). V lost 6 bases and J lost 5; bases outside the gene matches: 4. The CDR3 has 15 residues. As DNA, the CDR3 is TGTGCCAGTAGCCCCGGGACTAGCGGGAGGGAGACCCAGTACTTC. Translating gives CASSPGTSGRETQYF.

The genes are TRBV2 and TRBJ1-4; D is unresolved. Trimming removed 6 bases at V and 4 bases at J, with 9 bases between. Germline V gene data show CDR1 as SNHLY and CDR2 as FYNNEI. This CDR3 is 13 amino acids long. CDR3 coding DNA: TGTGCCAGCAGGCTTGGGCGTAATGAAAAACTGTTTTTT. This encodes CASRLGRNEKLFF.